Shown below are 31 T cell receptor beta chains from a single sample sequenced in a study of T cell repertoires in cytomegalovirus infection. TCRdb used MiXCR to reprocess the reads, holding one entry per CDR3 protein. In the table there are approximately 190,000 distinct CDR3 sequences, less than 9.5% of which are singletons. Source material: PBMCs. The receptors here all came from a human donor in good health (CMV status not recorded). Some clones in this sample may be carry-over from other donors' samples.

This clonotype has just a few counts. The gene calls are TRBV24-1 and TRBJ2-6; D call uncertain. Per the germline V gene, CDR1 is KGHDR and CDR2 is SFDVKD. This CDR3 spans 14 amino acids. V lost 3 bases to trimming and J lost 2 bases, with 4 bases between them. CDR3 in amino acids: CATSDTPGANVLTF. CDR3 in DNA: TGTGCCACCAGTGATACCCCTGGGGCCAACGTCCTGACTTTC.

This clonotype appeared a few times. The rearrangement uses TRBV20-1 and TRBJ2-7, with 10 bases fitting TRBD1. The CDR3 has 17 amino acids. Germline V gene sequence: CDR1 DFQATT, CDR2 SNEGSKA (reference sequence). The V segment lost 0 bases and the J segment 4 bases; nucleotides outside the gene matches: 12. CDR3 amino acids: CSARDPGGGQGLYEQYF. CDR3 in DNA: TGCAGTGCTAGAGATCCTGGCGGGGGACAGGGGTTATACGAGCAGTACTTC.

This clonotype appeared many times. This chain connects TRBV28 to TRBJ2-4; 8 bases are a match to TRBD1. The CDR3 length is 15 residues. CDR1 is MDHEN, CDR2 SYDVKM, per germline. Germline trimming cut 6 bases from V and 6 bases from J; bases unmatched to any gene: 10. The CDR3 protein is CASSRTGGYGNIQYF. As DNA, the CDR3 is TGTGCCAGCAGCCGAACAGGGGGGTACGGAAACATTCAGTACTTC. The entire variable domain, with the rest obtained from reference TRBV28 and TRBJ2-4, is as follows: DVKVTQSSRYLVKRTGEKVFLECVQDMDHENMFWYRQDPGLGLRLIYFSYDVKMKEKGDIPEGYSVSREKKERFSLILESASTNQTSMYLCASSRTGGYGNIQYFGAGTRLSVL.

This clonotype was counted between two and nine times. A read error may explain this, as a much larger clone is one base away. The gene calls are TRBV28 and TRBJ2-2, with D possibly matching TRBD1 (6 bases). This CDR3 has 14 amino acids. V shed 2 bases and J shed 4 bases, with 8 bases lying between them. Germline CDR1 MDHEN, CDR2 SYDVKM. The DNA for the CDR3 is TGTGCCAGCAGTTTACAGGGGACCACCGGGGAGCTGTTTTTT. Residues: CASSLQGTTGELFF.

This clonotype was seen at least ten times. This chain connects TRBV7-2 to TRBJ1-1, with D unclear. Germline V CDR1 and CDR2: SGHTA, FQGNSA. CDR3 length equals 14 residues. The germline V and J ends were trimmed by 0 bases and 1 base, with 6 bases remaining between them. The CDR3 is CASSLAFRNTEAFF. For the CDR3, the DNA is TGTGCCAGCAGCTTAGCGTTCAGGAACACTGAAGCTTTCTTT.

V and J are TRBV7-9 and TRBJ2-7; 7 bases map to TRBD1. Germline lookup yields CDR1 SEHNR and CDR2 FQNEAQ (reference sequence). The CDR3 contains 12 residues. V was clipped by 4 bases and J by 11 bases; unmatched bases: 8. CDR3 residues: CASSSDPGGEYF. The CDR3 region has the DNA TGTGCCAGCAGCTCAGACCCAGGGGGAGAGTACTTC.

Only a few counts were recorded for this clonotype. The V gene is TRBV27, the J gene TRBJ2-2; 9 nucleotides align to TRBD2. V was clipped by 4 bases and J by 1 base; unmatched bases: 4. In germline, CDR1 is MNHEY, CDR2 SMNVEV (reference sequence). This CDR3 spans 16 amino acids. The CDR3 region has the DNA TGTGCCAGCAGTTCTAAAGCGGGAGGGAACACCGGGGAGCTGTTTTTT. Residues: CASSSKAGGNTGELFF.

The gene calls are TRBV5-4 and TRBJ1-2, with D possibly being TRBD1 (5 bases). Germline V gene sequence: CDR1 SGHNT, CDR2 YYREEE (reference sequence). The CDR3 length is 13 residues. Trimming took 4 bases from V and 5 from J, leaving 12 bases between them. CDR3 residues: CASSPPGQYGYTF. The CDR3 DNA reads as TGTGCCAGCAGCCCACCAGGGCAGTATGGCTACACCTTC. The full variable domain, its missing parts supplied by reference TRBV5-4 and TRBJ1-2, is ETGVTQSPTHLIKTRGQQVTLRCSSQSGHNTVSWYQQALGQGPQFIFQYYREEENGRGNFPPRFSGLQFPNYSSELNVNALELDDSALYLCASSPPGQYGYTFGSGTRLTVV.

The V call is TRBV6-2 or TRBV6-3, the J call TRBJ1-1; D possibly corresponds to TRBD1 (6 bases). CDR3 length equals 11 residues. Trimming took 9 bases from V and 5 from J, leaving 10 bases between them. Germline values: CDR1 MNHEY, CDR2 SVGEGT. The CDR3 reads CASSGVTEAFF. The CDR3 nucleotides read TGTGCCAGTTCAGGGGTTACTGAAGCTTTCTTT.

This clonotype was found many times. The rearrangement joins TRBV28 to TRBJ2-1; D is perhaps TRBD2 (7 bases). Looked up from germline, CDR1 is MDHEN and CDR2 is SYDVKM. This CDR3 is 15 amino acids long. With 2 bases removed from V and 2 bases from J, the gap between germline ends came to 10 bases. The CDR3 DNA is TGTGCCAGCAGTTTAGCGGGGGCCCCCTACAATGAGCAGTTCTTC. Protein: CASSLAGAPYNEQFF.

This clonotype was seen many times. V and J are TRBV28 and TRBJ1-1; D ambiguous. Trimming shortened V by 2 bases and J by 4 bases, and 11 bases separated the two germline ends. CDR1 is MDHEN and CDR2 is SYDVKM in the germline V gene. This CDR3 is built from 14 residues. The CDR3 loop reads CASSLIQKGTEAFF. DNA of the CDR3: TGTGCCAGCAGTTTAATCCAGAAGGGCACTGAAGCTTTCTTT. Combining the CDR3 with reference TRBV28 and TRBJ1-1 gives the whole variable domain DVKVTQSSRYLVKRTGEKVFLECVQDMDHENMFWYRQDPGLGLRLIYFSYDVKMKEKGDIPEGYSVSREKKERFSLILESASTNQTSMYLCASSLIQKGTEAFFGQGTRLTVV.

This clonotype has more than one count but fewer than ten. The chain carries TRBV28 and TRBJ2-6, with 8 bases aligning to TRBD2. CDR1 and CDR2 from the germline V gene are MDHEN and SYDVKM. V trimming: 10 bases; J trimming: 8 bases; junction bases outside the gene matches: 10. This CDR3 comprises 14 residues. Here the CDR3 DNA reads TGTGCCACCTCGGGAGGGGGGGCTTCCAACGTCCTGACTTTC. This codes for CATSGGGASNVLTF.

This chain links TRBV4-3 with TRBJ2-2; D not resolved. The CDR3 sequence is 15 residues long. Per the germline V gene, CDR1 is LGHNA and CDR2 is YSLEER. Deletions cut 1 base from V and 5 bases from J, with 11 bases between. DNA of the CDR3: TGCGCCAGCAGCCAAGTTTTAGGCGCGACCGGGGAGCTGTTTTTT. Encoded protein: CASSQVLGATGELFF.

There are many counts of this clonotype. This chain connects TRBV7-2 to TRBJ2-7; D is unresolved. The CDR3 contains 14 residues. V was cut by 5 bases and J by 4 bases, with 15 bases left in between. The germline V gene encodes CDR1 SGHTA and CDR2 FQGNSA. The CDR3 spells CASSHPVGSYEQYF. CDR3 DNA: TGTGCCAGCAGCCACCCGGTTGGCAGTTACGAGCAGTACTTC.

The chain links TRBV4-2 to TRBJ2-1; 9 positions agree with TRBD2. The CDR3 consists of 19 residues. V dropped 0 bases and J dropped 0; count of bases not matched to a gene: 9. The germline gives CDR1 LGHNA, CDR2 YNFKEQ. The CDR3 DNA follows: TGTGCCAGCAGCCAAGAGGCTAGCGGGATAAGGAGCTCCTACAATGAGCAGTTCTTC. Translating it yields CASSQEASGIRSSYNEQFF.

Many counts were recorded for this clonotype. This chain uses TRBV19 with TRBJ1-5; no reliable D call. V was trimmed by 9 bases and J by 4 bases, leaving 13 bases between them. The CDR3 is 13 residues long. The germline CDR1 and CDR2 sequences are LNHDA and SQIVND (reference sequence). Written as DNA, the CDR3 is TGTGCCAGCTGGGGTCGATCAAATCAGCCCCAGCATTTT. The encoded protein is CASWGRSNQPQHF.

This clonotype was seen at least ten times. V and J are TRBV12-3 or TRBV12-4 and TRBJ2-5, with D possibly TRBD1 on 5 matching bases. Trimming removed 6 bases from V and 1 base from J, with 12 bases in between. There are 14 residues in the CDR3. The DNA of the CDR3 is TGTGCCAGCAGCCGAGGACAAAGCCAAGAGACCCAGTACTTC. Translation gives CASSRGQSQETQYF.

The chain links TRBV9 to TRBJ1-2; TRBD1 matches at 10 bases. Trimming removed 4 bases from V and 4 bases from J; junction bases left unmatched: 7. Germline V CDR1 and CDR2: SGDLS, YYNGEE. This CDR3 contains 15 residues. DNA for the CDR3: TGTGCCAGCAGCAGTCGGGACAGGGGTGGCTATGGCTACACCTTC. Protein: CASSSRDRGGYGYTF. The entire variable domain, with the rest obtained from reference TRBV9 and TRBJ1-2, is as follows: DSGVTQTPKHLITATGQRVTLRCSPRSGDLSVYWYQQSLDQGLQFLIQYYNGEERAKGNILERFSAQQFPDLHSELNLSSLELGDSALYFCASSSRDRGGYGYTFGSGTRLTVV.

This clonotype was observed many times. The chain combines TRBV3-1 with TRBJ2-2; TRBD2 is a possible D gene (5 bases). V was trimmed by 7 bases and J by 4 bases, leaving 13 bases between them. This CDR3 has 14 amino acids. Germline V gene sequence: CDR1 LGHDT, CDR2 YNNKEL (reference sequence). As DNA, the CDR3 is TGTGCCAGCAAACAAAGCGGCCCCACCGGGGAGCTGTTTTTT. Its translation is CASKQSGPTGELFF.

J is TRBJ2-1 and V is TRBV20-1; TRBD2 agrees at 9 bases. CDR1 and CDR2 (germline): DFQATT, SNEGSKA (reference sequence). This CDR3 region has 13 residues. The CDR3: CSVLAGLNNEQFF. In DNA, the CDR3 is TGCAGCGTCCTAGCGGGACTAAACAATGAGCAGTTCTTC.

This clonotype was recorded at least ten times. This sequence joins TRBV7-6 and TRBJ2-5; no firm D call. From germline, CDR1 is SGHVS and CDR2 FNYEAQ. Trimming shortened V by 5 bases and J by 1 base, and 11 bases separated the two germline ends. The CDR3 runs 14 residues. The CDR3 bases are TGTGCCAGCAGCCAACAGCTCCGCCAAGAGACCCAGTACTTC. Translated: CASSQQLRQETQYF.

This clonotype was found many times. The chain is built from TRBV7-8 and TRBJ2-1, with 14 bases aligning to TRBD2. From germline, CDR1 is SGHVS and CDR2 FQNEAQ. The V and J ends lost 1 base and 8 bases, in that order; junction bases with no gene match: 10. The CDR3 totals 18 residues. The CDR3 DNA is TGTGCCAGCAGCTTAGAAGTCTCGGGACTAGCGGGAGTGGATGAGCAGTTCTTC. Its protein product is CASSLEVSGLAGVDEQFF.

J is TRBJ2-6 and V is TRBV19, with D perhaps assigned TRBD1 or TRBD2 (5 bases each). Germline CDR1 is LNHDA and CDR2 is SQIVND (reference sequence). The V gene lost 3 bases and the J gene lost 3 bases, with 9 bases spanning the gap. The CDR3 consists of 15 residues. CDR3 nucleotides: TGTGCCAGTAGTATGGTGGGGGTTGGGGCCAACGTCCTGACTTTC. Its translation: CASSMVGVGANVLTF. Combining the CDR3 with reference TRBV19 and TRBJ2-6 gives the whole variable domain DGGITQSPKYLFRKEGQNVTLSCEQNLNHDAMYWYRQDPGQGLRLIYYSQIVNDFQKGDIAEGYSVSREKKESFPLTVTSAQKNPTAFYLCASSMVGVGANVLTFGAGSRLTVL.

Comment on this clonotype: Mismatch with germline at one junction end may stem from a read error. The rearrangement joins TRBV20-1 to TRBJ2-3; 13 bases are a match to TRBD2. The CDR3 is 15 amino acids. Looked up from germline, CDR1 is DFQATT and CDR2 is SNEGSKA (reference sequence). In nucleotides, the CDR3 is TGCAATGCTAGAGGACTAGCGGGAGATCTAGATACGCAGTATTTT. This encodes CNARGLAGDLDTQYF.

The chain employs TRBV29-1 and TRBJ2-1, with TRBD2 matching over 10 bases. CDR3 length equals 13 residues. From germline, CDR1 is SQVTM and CDR2 ANQGSEA. V shed 7 bases and J 5 bases; nucleotides not matched to a gene: 5. CDR3 protein: CSGTSGENNEQFF. The CDR3 DNA is TGCAGCGGAACTAGCGGGGAGAACAATGAGCAGTTCTTC.

There are many counts of this clonotype. The chain joins TRBV19 to TRBJ2-3; TRBD1 might be the D (5 bases). The CDR3 is 14 amino acids. CDR1 and CDR2 from the germline V gene are LNHDA and SQIVND (reference sequence). Between the trimmed V and J ends, which lost 3 bases and 2 bases, there was a span of 9 bases. The CDR3 coding sequence is TGTGCCAGTAGTATGCGACAGCACACAGATACGCAGTATTTT. Its protein product is CASSMRQHTDTQYF.

This clonotype was counted ten times or more. The chain couples TRBV27 to TRBJ1-1, with D possibly being TRBD1 (6 bases). Germline CDR1 reads MNHEY; CDR2 reads SMNVEV (reference sequence). The V and J ends lost 2 bases and 2 bases respectively, with 27 bases between them. The CDR3 is 20 residues long. DNA for the CDR3: TGTGCCAGCAGTTTAAGACGGCTCGGTTTTGACGGACAGTATAACACTGAAGCTTTCTTT. Translating it yields CASSLRRLGFDGQYNTEAFF.

Many counts were recorded for this clonotype. The chain uses TRBV12-3 or TRBV12-4 and TRBJ1-2; D remains unclear. This CDR3 comprises 14 residues. V was shortened by 3 bases and J by 4 bases, with 12 bases between the two germline ends. CDR3 residues: CASSLRVGFYGYTF. The CDR3 DNA follows: TGTGCCAGCAGTTTGCGCGTAGGGTTCTATGGCTACACCTTC.

This clonotype was seen at least ten times. This sequence joins TRBV7-8 and TRBJ2-5; 9 bases line up with TRBD2. Germline V gives CDR1 SGHVS, CDR2 FQNEAQ. The CDR3 has 18 residues. V lost 1 base, J lost 4 bases, and 13 bases stayed unmatched. The CDR3 region is CASSLDRGRLAEVETQYF. The DNA of the CDR3 is TGTGCCAGCAGCTTAGATCGGGGACGACTAGCGGAAGTAGAGACCCAGTACTTC.

The chain carries TRBV7-4 and TRBJ1-2, with 7 bases lining up with TRBD1. The CDR3 runs 17 residues. The J segment lost 0 bases and the V segment lost 4 bases, leaving 11 bases of the junction unmatched. Germline V gene data show CDR1 as SGHVT and CDR2 as SQSDAQ. The CDR3 bases are TGTGCCAGCAGCTCGACCGGGACAGCGGTTCCTAACTATGGCTACACCTTC. Its protein is CASSSTGTAVPNYGYTF.

Comment on this clonotype: An end of the junction differs from the germline gene, which may be a read error. V is TRBV4-1 and J is TRBJ1-5; 8 bases line up with TRBD1. Germline-derived CDR1 and CDR2 are MGHRA and YSYEKL. This CDR3 has 14 amino acids. The CDR3 DNA sequence: TGCGCCAGCAGCCCGGACAGGGTAAATCAGCTCCAGCATTTT. Amino acids: CASSPDRVNQLQHF.